Sequencing of this TCR beta chain was carried out in a study of blood T cell repertoires in COVID-19. Data came from immunoSEQ multiplex PCR; TCRdb stores just in-frame clones and leaves some out. This table has 150,000 to 200,000 clones, 86% appearing once. The germline V gene has CDR1 SGDLS and CDR2 YYNGEE. This CDR3 comprises 15 residues. V shed 1 base, J shed 2 bases, and the junction held 4 bases outside the gene matches. The chain combines TRBV9 with TRBJ1-2; 8 bases match TRBD1. The specimen sequenced was peripheral blood. This clonotype originated in a woman aged 60 to 75 with COVID-19, enrolled during active disease. The CDR3 here is CASSVNRDRNYGYTF. The CDR3 bases are TGTGCCAGCAGCGTAAACAGGGACAGGAACTATGGCTACACCTTC.